This note documents a single T cell receptor (beta chain) sequence. This CDR3 has 14 residues. Trimming stripped 3 bases from V and 9 bases from J, with 15 bases between. Germline CDR1 MNHEY, CDR2 SMNVEV (reference sequence). These data belong to a study of response to subunit inactivated influenza vaccine. TCRdb called the RT-PCR reads again in MiXCR, with one record for every CDR3 protein. The data hold more than 450,000 distinct CDR3 sequences, with around 11% observed a single time. This same sample was also taken into another study, of T cells expressing NK-cell markers. That publication notes: Libraries used 5'RACE template switching adding universal primer site and UMIs. Seven donors tested HCMV-seropositive and one tested seronegative among the eight sequenced. The share of CD8+ T cells held by dominant NKG2C+ clonotypes was roughly 1.0-8% in about six donors. Expanded NKG2C+ T cell clones had unclear HCMV specificity.

This TCR was sampled from a man aged 50 to 60 who received an inactivated influenza vaccine. The chain is built from TRBV27 and TRBJ2-4; tentatively, D is TRBD2 (5 bases). Sequenced here: PBMCs from blood, sampled on the day of vaccination. CDR3: CASSLGRPEGIQYF. Written as DNA, the CDR3 is TGTGCCAGCAGTTTGGGCCGCCCAGAGGGCATTCAGTACTTC.